The next 31 T cell receptor beta chains were all read from a single sample in a study of vaccination and CD4 T cells after COVID-19. Sequencing of the DNA from cultured CD4+ T cells was carried out with the Oncomine TCR Beta short-read assay. TCRdb independently ran MiXCR on the PCR reads; one entry per CDR3 protein. The sample includes roughly 12,000 distinct CDR3 sequences, around half seen only once; the top ten take 21%. Treatment reported: roughly 10-day PBMC culture with coronavirus spike peptide pools or control peptides (ViraFEST assay). For these TCRs, the target antigens are not known. Sequences were obtained from CD4+ T cells from blood, cultured in vitro. These receptors were collected from a human donor who had recovered from COVID-19.

This chain links TRBV5-1 with TRBJ2-7; TRBD2 agrees at 10 bases. This CDR3 contains 14 residues. The ends lost 6 bases at V and 3 bases at J; junction bases unmatched: 6. Germline lookup yields CDR1 SGHRS and CDR2 YFSETQ. The CDR3 region is CASNPSGSFYEQYF. CDR3 sequence (DNA): TGCGCCAGCAACCCTAGCGGGAGCTTCTACGAGCAGTACTTC.

The genes are TRBV21-1 and TRBJ2-3; no check of the table's D call, TRBD2, against the DNA was made. TRBV21-1 is a recognized pseudogene. This CDR3 region has 17 residues. CDR3 nucleotide sequence: TGTGCCAGCAGCAAAGCGGGGGGACTAGCGGGAACAGATACGCAGTATTTT. Protein sequence: CASSKAGGLAGTDTQYF.

This clonotype was picked up a small number of times. The chain is built from TRBV10-3 and TRBJ2-3, with TRBD1 as a possible D gene (5 bases). The V and J ends lost 6 bases and 13 bases respectively, with 17 bases between them. The V gene's germline CDR1 is ENHRY and CDR2 SYGVKD. The length of the CDR3 is 12 residues. CDR3 loop: CAIRPGNSREYF. The CDR3 coding sequence is TGTGCCATCAGACCAGGGAACTCCCGGGAGTATTTT.

This clonotype has just a few counts. The CDR3: CATTLSGDSGNTIYF. DNA of the CDR3: TGTGCCACCACCCTCTCTGGCGACTCTGGAAACACCATATATTTT. The rearrangement uses TRBV6-1 and TRBJ1-3; no definite D call. Germline CDR1 reads MNHNS; CDR2 reads SASEGT. This CDR3 has 15 amino acids. With 10 bases removed from V and 0 bases from J, the gap between germline ends came to 16 bases.

This clonotype was seen a few times. The chain couples TRBV6-2 or TRBV6-3 to TRBJ1-5, with 7 positions matching TRBD1. The length of the CDR3 is 13 residues. Germline V lookup: CDR1 MNHEY, CDR2 SVGEGT. V was clipped by 7 bases and J by 5 bases; unmatched bases: 5. The CDR3 coding sequence is TGTGCCAGCATCGACAGGGCGGATCAGCCCCAGCATTTT. Translation gives CASIDRADQPQHF.

This clonotype is labeled as medium-sized. This chain joins TRBV27 and TRBJ1-2; 9 bases are shared with TRBD1. The trim removed 2 bases at V and 5 bases at J, leaving 9 bases unmatched. The CDR3 loop spans 16 amino acids. Germline loops: CDR1 MNHEY, CDR2 SMNVEV (reference sequence). In nucleotides, the CDR3 is TGTGCCAGCAGTTTAGTCGGAACAGGGGGCGGGTATGGCTACACCTTC. This encodes CASSLVGTGGGYGYTF.

This clonotype was seen a few times. The V and J genes are TRBV5-1 and TRBJ2-3; D ambiguous. The V end lost 2 bases, the J end lost 2 bases, and 3 bases lay between the germline ends. This CDR3 has 12 amino acids. Germline lookup yields CDR1 SGHRS and CDR2 YFSETQ. The DNA of the CDR3 is TGCGCCAGCAGCTTAACCACAGATACGCAGTATTTT. This codes for CASSLTTDTQYF.

This chain joins TRBV7-2 and TRBJ1-4, with no clear D. Germline CDR1 and CDR2: SGHTA and FQGNSA. Trimming stripped 4 bases from V and 8 bases from J, with 8 bases between. The CDR3 covers 12 residues. The CDR3 is CASSSPKEKLFF. In nucleotides, the CDR3 is TGTGCCAGCAGCTCCCCCAAGGAAAAACTGTTTTTT.

V usage is TRBV12-3 or TRBV12-4 and J usage is TRBJ1-4, with 7 bases fitting TRBD1. The junction had 8 bases not matched to a gene; V was cut back by 10 bases and J by 6 bases. The CDR3 loop spans 13 amino acids. The CDR3 protein is CATGTAYDEKLFF. The CDR3 coding sequence is TGTGCCACTGGGACAGCCTATGATGAAAAACTGTTTTTT.

The chain links TRBV28 to TRBJ1-4; unclear D gene. The germline gives CDR1 MDHEN, CDR2 SYDVKM. The CDR3 has 15 residues. The germline V and J ends were trimmed by 4 bases and 0 bases, with 9 bases remaining between them. Here the CDR3 reads CASSSAFATNEKLFF. Written as DNA, the CDR3 is TGTGCCAGCAGTTCCGCATTTGCAACTAATGAAAAACTGTTTTTT.

The CDR3 DNA follows: TGTGCCAGTAGTCTACGGGACAGGAGAGATAGCAATCAGCCCCAGCATTTT. As protein: CASSLRDRRDSNQPQHF. The rearrangement links TRBV19 to TRBJ1-5, with TRBD1 matching 8 bases. This CDR3 comprises 17 residues. CDR1 and CDR2 from the germline V gene are LNHDA and SQIVND (reference sequence). V was clipped by 5 bases and J by 0 bases; unmatched bases: 9.

V usage is TRBV2 and J usage is TRBJ2-1, with D possibly being TRBD2 (5 bases). The germline V gene has CDR1 SNHLY and CDR2 FYNNEI. This CDR3 is 15 amino acids long. V was pared by 3 bases and J by 7 bases, with 16 bases between. CDR3 residues: CASSDRTLEANEQFF. DNA of the CDR3: TGTGCCAGCAGTGATCGGACTTTAGAGGCTAATGAGCAGTTCTTC.

The chain has TRBV29-1 and TRBJ1-2, with TRBD1 matching over 7 bases. There are 13 residues in the CDR3. Trimming cost V 2 bases and J 7 bases; bases outside gene matches: 7. The germline CDR1 and CDR2 sequences are SQVTM and ANQGSEA. The CDR3 DNA is TGCAGCGTTGAAATTGACAGGGTCCGTGGCTACACCTTC. Translating it yields CSVEIDRVRGYTF.

About this clonotype: This likely comes from a read error, as the CDR3 has no conserved phenylalanine or tryptophan at its end. The genes are TRBV7-8 and TRBJ1-6, with a tentative D call TRBD1 (5 bases). V was trimmed by 1 base and J by 11 bases, leaving 12 bases between them. CDR3 size: 14 residues. Germline values: CDR1 SGHVS, CDR2 FQNEAQ. CDR3 nucleotide sequence: TGTGCCAGCAGCTTAGAGCAGGGCCGGACACCCCTCCACTAT. Protein: CASSLEQGRTPLHY.

The J gene is TRBJ1-2, the V gene TRBV7-9; D unclear. Trimming removed 1 base at V and 4 bases at J, with 10 bases between. Germline values: CDR1 SEHNR, CDR2 FQNEAQ (reference sequence). CDR3 length equals 14 residues. CDR3 DNA sequence: TGTGCCAGCAGCTTAGAACCAGCCCCCTATGGCTACACCTTC. Protein sequence: CASSLEPAPYGYTF.

V and J are TRBV6-1 and TRBJ2-7; 8 bases match TRBD1. CDR3 length: 14 residues. Trimming took 7 bases from V and 5 from J; bases not matched to a gene: 10. CDR1 is MNHNS, CDR2 SASEGT, per germline. Written as DNA, the CDR3 is TGTGCCAGCAAATTTGGACAGGGTAGCGACGAGCAGTACTTC. Amino acid sequence: CASKFGQGSDEQYF.

The chain uses TRBV6-1 and TRBJ2-5, with 9 bases lining up with TRBD2. CDR1 is MNHNS, CDR2 SASEGT, per germline. After removal of 3 bases from V and 5 bases from J, the junction contained 4 bases not matched to a gene. This CDR3 contains 14 residues. Written as DNA, the CDR3 is TGTGCCAGCAGTGACGGGACTAGCTATGAGACCCAGTACTTC. Its translation is CASSDGTSYETQYF.

The CDR3 here is CASIDPRLGTGELFF. DNA of the CDR3: TGTGCCAGCATCGATCCCCGGTTGGGTACCGGGGAGCTGTTTTTT. V is TRBV6-2 or TRBV6-3 and J is TRBJ2-2, with D hard to call. This CDR3 has 15 amino acids. V gave up 7 bases and J gave up 5 bases, with 17 bases separating them. From germline, CDR1 is MNHEY and CDR2 SVGEGT.

The chain is built from TRBV11-3 and TRBJ2-3, with TRBD2 matching 7 bases. CDR1 and CDR2 (germline): SGHNT, YENEEA. J was trimmed by 5 bases and V by 5 bases; bases with no gene match: 7. The CDR3 has 14 amino acids. CDR3 sequence (DNA): TGTGCCAGCAGCAGAGGGGAGGGTGTAGATACGCAGTATTTT. As protein: CASSRGEGVDTQYF.

The chain links TRBV20-1 to TRBJ2-3; the D gene is possibly TRBD2 (6 bases). The V end lost 0 bases, the J end lost 0 bases, and 13 bases lay between the germline ends. CDR1 is DFQATT and CDR2 is SNEGSKA in the germline V gene (reference sequence). This CDR3 spans 16 amino acids. The CDR3 spells CSARDLERASTDTQYF. The CDR3 DNA reads TGCAGTGCTAGAGATCTCGAGCGGGCTAGCACAGATACGCAGTATTTT.

This clonotype has just a few counts. The genes are TRBV12-3 or TRBV12-4 and TRBJ2-2; 10 positions match TRBD2. This CDR3 has 16 residues. V shed 6 bases and J 3 bases; nucleotides not matched to a gene: 7. CDR3 in amino acids: CASSQGSGRDTGELFF. CDR3 sequence (DNA): TGTGCCAGCAGCCAGGGAAGCGGGAGGGACACCGGGGAGCTGTTTTTT.

This clonotype showed up just a few times. The chain joins TRBV6-1 to TRBJ1-4, with 9 bases fitting TRBD1. The V and J ends lost 10 bases and 3 bases, in that order; junction bases with no gene match: 18. The CDR3 is made up of 18 amino acids. Germline V gene lookup returns CDR1 MNHNS and CDR2 SASEGT. This CDR3 is CATLNDYRGRGPNEKLFF. CDR3 in DNA: TGTGCCACGCTCAACGACTACAGGGGGCGTGGGCCTAATGAAAAACTGTTTTTT.

The chain employs TRBV30 and TRBJ1-5; no clear D gene. The CDR3 is 17 amino acids. Germline assignment: CDR1 GTSNPN and CDR2 SVGIG (reference sequence). Trimming took off 3 bases at V and 3 bases at J, with 21 bases between the two ends. The CDR3 region has the DNA TGTGCCTGGAGCTCCGGGCGGTTCCTTAGTAACAATCAGCCCCAGCATTTT. Amino acids: CAWSSGRFLSNNQPQHF.

The J gene is TRBJ2-7, the V gene TRBV2, with D unresolved. The germline V gene encodes CDR1 SNHLY and CDR2 FYNNEI. The CDR3 covers 12 residues. The V and J ends lost 3 bases and 3 bases respectively, with 6 bases between them. For the CDR3, the DNA is TGTGCCAGCAGTGACCACAGCTACGAGCAGTACTTC. The encoded protein is CASSDHSYEQYF.

The table lists this clonotype with a few counts. The J gene is TRBJ1-2, the V gene TRBV6-1; 9 positions match TRBD1. CDR1 is MNHNS, CDR2 SASEGT, per germline. V lost 6 bases to trimming and J lost 0 bases; unmatched junction nucleotides: 5. CDR3 length: 15 amino acids. The CDR3 sequence is CASSLTGGANYGYTF. CDR3 coding DNA: TGTGCCAGCAGCCTGACAGGGGGAGCTAACTATGGCTACACCTTC.

This rearrangement joins TRBV7-2 to TRBJ2-3, with D perhaps matching TRBD2 (5 bases). From germline, CDR1 is SGHTA and CDR2 FQGNSA. V was clipped by 3 bases and J by 3 bases, with 13 bases between them. The CDR3 spans 15 residues. The CDR3 region is CASSFFLGETDTQYF. The CDR3 bases are TGTGCCAGCAGCTTCTTCCTCGGGGAAACAGATACGCAGTATTTT.

The V call is TRBV28, the J call TRBJ1-2, with D possibly TRBD1 on 5 matching bases. V was trimmed by 5 bases and J by 4 bases, leaving 14 bases between them. This CDR3 is 14 amino acids long. Germline CDR1 reads MDHEN; CDR2 reads SYDVKM. The CDR3 sequence: CASSLTGLPYGYTF. The DNA of the CDR3 is TGTGCCAGCAGTCTTACAGGACTCCCCTATGGCTACACCTTC.

This chain joins TRBV20-1 and TRBJ1-5; 8 positions match TRBD1. In germline, CDR1 is DFQATT, CDR2 SNEGSKA (reference sequence). The CDR3 consists of 15 residues. With V trimmed by 3 bases and J by 2 bases, 6 bases remained unmatched. CDR3 bases: TGCAGTGCTAGTGACAGGGGAAGAGGCAATCAGCCCCAGCATTTT. The encoded protein is CSASDRGRGNQPQHF.

This clonotype has only one observation. V is TRBV2 and J is TRBJ2-3, with 10 bases identical to TRBD1. CDR1 and CDR2 from the germline V gene are SNHLY and FYNNEI. The CDR3 sequence is 15 residues long. After removal of 1 base from V and 7 bases from J, the junction contained 5 bases not matched to a gene. This CDR3 is CASSEGQGARNTQYF. The CDR3 bases are TGTGCCAGCAGTGAAGGACAGGGGGCAAGGAATACGCAGTATTTT.

The chain joins TRBV28 to TRBJ2-3, with 7 bases that match TRBD1. The CDR3 covers 17 residues. Germline-derived CDR1 and CDR2 are MDHEN and SYDVKM. The junction had 11 bases not matched to a gene; V was cut back by 5 bases and J by 0 bases. CDR3 coding DNA: TGTGCCAGCAGTCCCCGTCCGGGGACAGCTAGCACAGATACGCAGTATTTT. It translates to CASSPRPGTASTDTQYF.

The CDR3 DNA reads TGTGCCAGCAGGCCGGGATGGGGTAGCGGACACACCGGGGAGCTGTTTTTT. Protein product: CASRPGWGSGHTGELFF. The chain carries TRBV12-3 or TRBV12-4 and TRBJ2-2, with a possible D match to TRBD2 (6 bases). This CDR3 comprises 17 residues. Trimming pared 6 bases from V and 3 bases from J, leaving 20 bases between.